This is a list of T cell receptor beta chains from one sample in a study of cytomegalovirus exposure and HLA in healthy donors. The table came from immunoSEQ multiplex PCR; TCRdb's copy has only in-frame clones and leaves some out. The sample has 200,000 or so clones, about two thirds seen once; the top ten hold 2.6%. Sequenced sample: PBMCs. The receptors come from a man in his forties in good health and CMV-seropositive. Each CDR3 is given with its conserved first and last residue.

v_call | cdr3_length | cdr3_aa
TRBV28 | 13 | CASSGARRDTQYF
TRBV5-1 | 15 | CASSLDRRDSGELFF
TRBV4-2 | 13 | CASSPLRNTEAFF
TRBV4-1 | 15 | CASSLTGDSSYEQYF
TRBV6-5 | 13 | CASMPLGGEPQHF
TRBV5-8 | 16 | CASSRRTATNTGELFF
TRBV5-6 | 15 | CASSVSGGAYYEQYF
TRBV2 | 14 | CASRTGQGNDEQFF
TRBV9 | 13 | CASSVILDVGYTF
TRBV19 | 16 | CASSPRTGLSTDGYTF
TRBV19 | 14 | CASQGTGWPYEQYF
TRBV7-6 | 16 | CASSLGTPDRPTEAFF
TRBV5-4 | 16 | CASSPEGGGAGETQYF
TRBV6-1 | 13 | CASRGVGGETQYF
TRBV5-5 | 18 | CASSSLPGQGNSGNTIYF
TRBV6-5 | 14 | CASTMDRGDTEAFF
TRBV6-5 | 13 | CASSRTLNNEQFF
TRBV6-1 | 15 | CASSEQGQGLGEQYF
TRBV5-1 | 13 | CASSQEGHQPQHF
TRBV9 | 15 | CASSPWTGSTDTQYF
TRBV19 | 16 | CASSPTGTTHTGELFF
TRBV28 | 13 | CASSLGQGTEAFF